The 20 T cell receptor beta chains reported below all come from one sample, sequenced in a study of tumor and adjacent non-tumor tissue in lung cancer. TCRbeta libraries were built with three rounds of nested PCR, modified from ARM-PCR. A single record per CDR3 protein comes from TCRdb applying MiXCR to the multiplex PCR reads. The sample shows 40,000 to 45,000 distinct CDR3 sequences, approximately 57% of them seen only once. No cell sorting was done before RNA was extracted from the tissue. This non-tumor lung sample came from over 3 cm beyond the tumor edge. Sequenced sample: distant non-tumor lung tissue. Receptor source: a man aged 45-65 years with non-small cell lung cancer.

There are many counts of this clonotype. The chain recombines TRBV6-1 with TRBJ2-7; TRBD1 agrees at 10 bases. V shed 1 base and J 7 bases; nucleotides not matched to a gene: 10. Looked up from germline, CDR1 is MNHNS and CDR2 is SASEGT. This CDR3 is 16 amino acids long. This CDR3 is CASSEGPGTGVGEQYF. DNA for the CDR3: TGTGCCAGCAGTGAAGGGCCCGGGACAGGGGTTGGAGAGCAGTACTTC.

Remarks on this clonotype: An end of the junction differs from the germline gene, which may be a read error. V usage is TRBV10-3 and J usage is TRBJ2-2; D call uncertain. Per the germline V gene, CDR1 is ENHRY and CDR2 is SYGVKD. This CDR3 contains 18 residues. In DNA form, the CDR3 reads TGTGCCATCAGTGAGTGGGAATCCGGACCTACGAACACAGGGGAGCTGTTTTTT. It translates to CAISEWESGPTNTGELFF.

With regard to this clonotype: One end of the junction fails to match germline, which may point to a read error. The V gene is TRBV5-1, the J gene TRBJ2-5; 11 bases agree with TRBD2. Germline loops: CDR1 SGHRS, CDR2 YFSETQ. The CDR3 sequence is 15 residues long. The CDR3: CASRTGTSGIETQDF. In DNA, the CDR3 is TGCGCCAGCAGGACCGGGACTAGCGGTATTGAGACCCAGGACTTC.

A remark on this clonotype: Being one base from a much bigger clone, this may be a read error. CDR3 bases: TGTGCCAGCAGCCAATTGAGACAGGGTTCTTATGGCAATCAGCCCCAGCATTTT. Its protein is CASSQLRQGSYGNQPQHF. V is TRBV28 and J is TRBJ1-5; 7 nucleotides agree with TRBD1. The CDR3 sequence is 18 residues long. The junction had 16 bases not matched to a gene; V was cut back by 6 bases and J by 2 bases. Germline values: CDR1 MDHEN, CDR2 SYDVKM.

This clonotype is medium-sized within its sample. The chain employs TRBV10-2 and TRBJ1-1, with a possible D match to TRBD1 (6 bases). V dropped 5 bases and J dropped 4 bases, with 11 bases sitting between them. CDR3 length: 13 amino acids. CDR1 is WSHSY and CDR2 is SAAADI in the germline V gene. In DNA, the CDR3 is TGCGCCAGCAGTAAGGGGGTACGCACTGAAGCTTTCTTT. Encoded protein: CASSKGVRTEAFF.

Concerning this clonotype: The CDR3 does not close with the conserved phenylalanine or tryptophan, likely indicating a read error. The DNA is left out, because the CDR3 cannot be placed on it with certainty; the CDR3 is given as TCRdb lists it. V usage is TRBV5-4 and J usage is TRBJ2-7; the DNA was not compared with TRBD1, the D call given in the table. The germline V gene has CDR1 SGHNT and CDR2 YYREEE (reference sequence). Inclusive of both ends, the CDR3 amounts to 14 amino acids. The CDR3 spells CASSPQGGQYEQYS.

Regarding this clonotype: This may come from a read error, since a much larger clone is one base off. The V gene is TRBV6-1, the J gene TRBJ1-5; TRBD2 matches 7 bases. The J call may be faulty, since TRBJ2-3 better matches the DNA end. This CDR3 comprises 18 residues. Germline assignment: CDR1 MNHNS and CDR2 SASEGT. The CDR3 sequence is CASSIRGGAQYSNQPQYF. CDR3 coding DNA: TGTGCCAGCAGCATTAGGGGAGGGGCTCAATATAGCAATCAGCCCCAGTATTTT.

V gene TRBV6-1 combines with J gene TRBJ1-5; TRBD1 aligns across 7 bases. Germline trimming cut 4 bases from V and 6 bases from J; bases unmatched to any gene: 12. This CDR3 contains 16 residues. Germline CDR1 is MNHNS and CDR2 is SASEGT. CDR3 loop: CASSGWSGQEGQPQHF. DNA for the CDR3: TGTGCCAGCAGTGGATGGAGCGGACAGGAAGGTCAGCCCCAGCATTTT.

Note on this clonotype: Compared with germline, one end of the junction differs, possibly owing to a read error. This chain uses TRBV10-3 with TRBJ2-2, with 8 bases lining up with TRBD1. The CDR3 is 14 amino acids. Germline-derived CDR1 and CDR2 are ENHRY and SYGVKD. CDR3 DNA sequence: TGTACCATCGGACAGGGTGGTAACACCGGGGAGCTGTTTTTT. Amino acids: CTIGQGGNTGELFF.

This clonotype was observed a few times. This may arise from a read error, as a much more abundant clone is one base away. A read error is likely, as this CDR3 ends without the conserved phenylalanine or tryptophan. The chain recombines TRBV4-2 with TRBJ2-7; no clear D. CDR1 and CDR2 from the germline V gene are LGHNA and YNFKEQ. Trimming removed 0 bases from V and 0 bases from J, with 12 bases in between. The CDR3 is made up of 16 amino acids. The CDR3 spells CASSQDMAGSSYEQYL. For the CDR3, the DNA is TGTGCCAGCAGCCAAGATATGGCAGGATCCTCCTACGAGCAGTACCTC.

This clonotype came up a few times. This chain links TRBV7-9 with TRBJ1-2; D gene unclear. There are 12 residues in the CDR3. CDR1 and CDR2 (germline): SEHNR, FQNEAQ (reference sequence). V lost 5 bases and J 0 bases, leaving 4 bases between the germline ends. The CDR3 region is CASSASNYGYTF. The CDR3 nucleotides are TGTGCCAGCAGCGCTTCTAACTATGGCTACACCTTC.

This rearrangement joins TRBV5-8 to TRBJ1-5; D gene unclear. Trimming stripped 0 bases from V and 15 bases from J, with 13 bases between. The germline V gene has CDR1 SGHTS and CDR2 YDEGEE. There are 12 residues in the CDR3. The CDR3 DNA is TGTGCCAGCAGCTTGGCGAGTCAGTCCCTGCATTTT. Protein product: CASSLASQSLHF.

This sequence joins TRBV28 and TRBJ1-6; D possibly corresponds to TRBD1 (6 bases). The CDR3 consists of 15 residues. Germline CDR1 MDHEN, CDR2 SYDVKM. The germline V and J ends were trimmed by 5 bases and 6 bases, with 14 bases remaining between them. CDR3 bases: TGTGCCAGCAGTACTGGGACACCCCCTAATTCACCCCTCCACTTT. Its translation is CASSTGTPPNSPLHF.

A note on this clonotype: The junction differs from germline at one of its ends, possibly a read error. The chain links TRBV11-2 to TRBJ2-3; D is unclear. CDR3 length: 12 amino acids. The germline CDR1 and CDR2 sequences are SGHAT and FQNNGV. The CDR3 sequence: CASSLNADTHYF. For the CDR3, the DNA is TGTGCCAGCAGTCTCAATGCAGATACGCACTATTTT.

Comments on this clonotype: A much larger clone lies a single base off, so this may be a read error. Likely a read error: the CDR3 ends without its conserved phenylalanine or tryptophan. The chain is built from TRBV12-3 or TRBV12-4 and TRBJ2-1, with 7 positions matching TRBD2. The CDR3 is made up of 14 amino acids. V lost 11 bases and J lost 1; bases outside the gene matches: 8. CDR3 in amino acids: CACRLAESYNEQFL. In DNA form, the CDR3 reads TGTGCCTGCCGACTAGCCGAGTCCTACAATGAGCAGTTCTTA.

This clonotype has only a few counts. The genes are TRBV5-5 and TRBJ1-5; D unclear. V was pared by 1 base and J by 1 base, with 3 bases between. CDR1 and CDR2 (germline): SGHKS, YYEKEE (reference sequence). The CDR3 contains 13 residues. CDR3 region: CASSLLSNQPQHF. The CDR3 coding sequence is TGTGCCAGCAGCTTGCTGAGCAATCAGCCCCAGCATTTT. The variable domain in full, completed from reference TRBV5-5 and TRBJ1-5, reads DAGVTQSPTHLIKTRGQQVTLRCSPISGHKSVSWYQQVLGQGPQFIFQYYEKEERGRGNFPDRFSARQFPNYSSELNVNALLLGDSALYLCASSLLSNQPQHFGDGTRLSIL.

This clonotype was picked up a small number of times. J is TRBJ2-2 and V is TRBV6-2 or TRBV6-3, with D hard to call. The V end lost 5 bases, the J end lost 0 bases, and 10 bases lay between the germline ends. The CDR3 has 15 amino acids. Germline values: CDR1 MNHEY, CDR2 SVGEGT. The CDR3 loop is CASSPGYSNTGELFF. CDR3 sequence (DNA): TGTGCCAGCAGTCCCGGGTATTCGAACACCGGGGAGCTGTTTTTT.

This clonotype was seen repeatedly, ten times or more. The chain uses TRBV12-3 or TRBV12-4 and TRBJ1-1; 7 bases fit TRBD1. The V gene end was trimmed by 6 bases and the J gene end by 7 bases; junction bases not matched to a gene: 8. This CDR3 region has 13 residues. The CDR3 DNA sequence: TGTGCCAGCAGCCCTCTCCGGGACAGTGAAGCTTTCTTT. It is translated as CASSPLRDSEAFF.

As to this clonotype: This may come from a read error, since a much larger clone is one base off. The chain uses TRBV20-1 and TRBJ1-2; D perhaps matches TRBD1 (6 bases). This CDR3 spans 13 amino acids. Trimming pared 1 base from V and 2 bases from J, leaving 8 bases between. CDR1 is DFQATT and CDR2 is SNEGSKA in the germline V gene (reference sequence). CDR3 DNA sequence: TGCAGTGCTAGAGGAGGGGGGAACTATGGCTACACCTTC. It yields the protein CSARGGGNYGYTF.

The V and J genes are TRBV6-5 and TRBJ2-6; D is ambiguous. The V gene's germline CDR1 is MNHEY and CDR2 SVGAGI. The V end lost 0 bases, the J end lost 0 bases, and 6 bases lay between the germline ends. CDR3 length equals 16 residues. The CDR3 bases are TGTGCCAGCAGTTACTCGATGGACTCTGGGGCCAACGTCCTGACTTTC. Translated: CASSYSMDSGANVLTF.